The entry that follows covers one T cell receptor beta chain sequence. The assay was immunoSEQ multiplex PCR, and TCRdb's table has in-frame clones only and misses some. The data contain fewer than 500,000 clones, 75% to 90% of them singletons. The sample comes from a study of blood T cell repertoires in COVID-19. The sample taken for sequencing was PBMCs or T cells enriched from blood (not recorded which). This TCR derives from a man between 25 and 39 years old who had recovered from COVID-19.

CDR3 nucleotides: TGTGCCAGCAGCCCCGACCTTTCGGGGGATGGCTACACCTTC. It specifies CASSPDLSGDGYTF. The chain links TRBV7-9 to TRBJ1-2; a weak D match, TRBD1 (5 bases). Trimming shortened V by 5 bases and J by 6 bases, and 16 bases separated the two germline ends. There are 14 residues in the CDR3. CDR1 is SEHNR, CDR2 FQNEAQ, per germline (reference sequence).